A single T cell receptor beta chain is shown here with its context. Methods used by the authors: Counts of nucleated cells, estimated from reference gene primer amplification, were obtained. The assay was immunoSEQ multiplex PCR, and TCRdb's table has in-frame clones only and misses some. V and J calls and clone size come straight from that table; D and trimming were deduced from the DNA. The sample shows 110,000 to 150,000 clones, around 80% of them seen only once. The entry originates in a study of blood T cell repertoires in COVID-19. Study-wide background: Acute and convalescent COVID-19 specimens originated in the United States, Italy and Spain. PBMCs, B-cell-depleted T cells, or T cells provided the cDNA or gDNA that made up the material.

V trimming: 5 bases; J trimming: 0 bases; junction bases outside the gene matches: 6. Per germline, CDR1 MNHEY and CDR2 SMNVEV (reference sequence). The CDR3 extends over 15 amino acids. The TCR comes from a woman between 55 and 75 years old with acute or convalescent COVID-19. The genes are TRBV27 and TRBJ1-1, with 7 bases matching TRBD1. The sequenced material came from peripheral blood. CDR3 coding DNA: TGTGCCAGCAGTCGCCGGGACAGATTGAACACTGAAGCTTTCTTT. Residues: CASSRRDRLNTEAFF.